This TCR beta chain originates from a study of T cell repertoires in cytomegalovirus infection (dated by TCRdb to between 2018 and 2021). General notes on the study: The HLA type of each donor mattered for the analysis, because public TCR beta signatures pointed to carriage of CMV infection along with the matching HLA type.

To note about this clonotype: Its antigen is unknown. Base quality data are lacking; no much larger clone is found one base away.

Sequencing instrument: Illumina HiSeq 1500. The public reads were reprocessed in TCRdb via fastp at Q25 and MiXCR, keeping in-frame beta chains. CDR3 protein sequences are deduplicated, and each keeps its most common genes and DNA. The sample table lists 200,000 to 250,000 distinct CDR3 sequences, approximately 24% of them with a count of one. The top ten constitute 18% of the sample. Paper-wide results and their limitations: In both this cohort and an independent cohort of a few hundred donors, the cumulative frequency of public TCR beta family members distinguished carriers of CMV infection plus the relevant HLA type. The ex vivo response was dominated by HLA-C-restricted CMV-specific TCR beta clonotypes, which also provided the single most frequent clonotype in two of eight donors.

Deletion took 2 bases off V and 3 bases off J, with a span of 11 bases between the germline ends. Measured from the cysteine to the phenylalanine, the CDR3 is 15 residues long. Of the read, only the CDR3 DNA is kept; its 45 bases are in frame from base 1. The germline V gene specifies MNHEY as CDR1 and SVGEGT as CDR2. What was sequenced was CD8+ T cells from PBMCs. The sequence derives from a human donor in good health (CMV status not recorded). Some clones in this sample may be carry-over from other donors' samples. The sequence joins TRBV6-2 or TRBV6-3 to TRBJ2-1; the D region possibly corresponds to TRBD2 (5 bases align). DNA sequence: TGTGCCAGCAGTTACGGGAGCGGCCTCTACAATGAGCAGTTCTTC. The resulting protein is CASSYGSGLYNEQFF.